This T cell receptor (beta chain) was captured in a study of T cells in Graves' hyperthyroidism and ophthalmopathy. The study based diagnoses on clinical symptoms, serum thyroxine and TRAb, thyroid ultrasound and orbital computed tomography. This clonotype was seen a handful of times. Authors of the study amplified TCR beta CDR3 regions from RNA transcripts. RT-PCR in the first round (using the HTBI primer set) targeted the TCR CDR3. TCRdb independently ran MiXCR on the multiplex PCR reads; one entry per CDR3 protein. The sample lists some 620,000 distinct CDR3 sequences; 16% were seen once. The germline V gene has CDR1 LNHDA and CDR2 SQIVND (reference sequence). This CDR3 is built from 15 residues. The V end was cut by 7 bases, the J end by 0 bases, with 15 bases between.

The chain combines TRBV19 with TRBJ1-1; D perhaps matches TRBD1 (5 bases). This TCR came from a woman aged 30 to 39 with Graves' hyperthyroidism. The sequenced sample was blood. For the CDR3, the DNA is TGTGCCAGTAAAGAAGGGGTTCGATTGAACACTGAAGCTTTCTTT. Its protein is CASKEGVRLNTEAFF.